The clone carrying this TCR beta chain has just a few counts. The antigen is unknown. Data came from immunoSEQ multiplex PCR; TCRdb stores just in-frame clones and leaves some out. Of approximately 11,000 clones in the sample, roughly two thirds are singletons; the top ten hold around 46%. These data belong to a study of OX40 agonist ivuxolimab in advanced cancers. The study, taken as a whole, reports: People who partly responded at 0.1-3.0 mg/kg had some of the least clonal expansion seen. Antigen specificity was not determined for the expanded peripheral T cells.

Trimming stripped 7 bases from V and 3 bases from J, with 27 bases between. The CDR3 totals 17 residues. The germline gives CDR1 SQVTM, CDR2 ANQGSEA. The chain recombines TRBV29-1 with TRBJ1-1, with D possibly being TRBD1 (5 bases). The sequenced sample was CD4+ or CD8+ T cells sorted from blood, obtained in a trial of the OX40 agonist ivuxolimab. The source of this sequence is an adult with an advanced solid tumor such as melanoma, head and neck, liver or kidney cancer. CDR3: CSGQPGGNLPRDTEAFF. In DNA, the CDR3 is TGCAGCGGACAGCCGGGCGGGAACCTACCTAGGGACACTGAAGCTTTCTTT.